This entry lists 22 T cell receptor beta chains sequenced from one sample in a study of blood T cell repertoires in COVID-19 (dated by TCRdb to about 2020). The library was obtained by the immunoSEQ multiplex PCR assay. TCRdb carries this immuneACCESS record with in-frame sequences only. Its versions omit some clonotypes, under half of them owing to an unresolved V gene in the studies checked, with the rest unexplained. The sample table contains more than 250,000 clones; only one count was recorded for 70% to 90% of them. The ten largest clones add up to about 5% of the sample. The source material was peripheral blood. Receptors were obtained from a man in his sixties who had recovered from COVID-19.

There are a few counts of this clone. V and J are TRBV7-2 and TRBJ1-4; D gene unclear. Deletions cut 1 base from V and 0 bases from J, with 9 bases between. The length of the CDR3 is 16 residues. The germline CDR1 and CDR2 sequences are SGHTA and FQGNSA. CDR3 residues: CASSLVITSTNEKLFF. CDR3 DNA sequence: TGTGCCAGCAGCTTAGTAATCACATCAACTAATGAAAAACTGTTTTTT.

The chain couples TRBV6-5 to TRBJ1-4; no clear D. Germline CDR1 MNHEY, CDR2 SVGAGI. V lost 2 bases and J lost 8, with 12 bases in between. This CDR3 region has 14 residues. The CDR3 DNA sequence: TGTGCCAGCAGTTACGGCCAGGCGGGCGAAAAACTGTTTTTT. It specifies CASSYGQAGEKLFF.

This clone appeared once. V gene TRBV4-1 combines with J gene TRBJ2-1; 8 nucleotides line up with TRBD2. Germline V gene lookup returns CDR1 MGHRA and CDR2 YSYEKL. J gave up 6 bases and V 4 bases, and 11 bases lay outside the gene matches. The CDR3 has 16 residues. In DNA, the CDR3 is TGCGCCAGCAGCCGAACCGGGACTAGACTCAGCAATGAGCAGTTCTTC. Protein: CASSRTGTRLSNEQFF.

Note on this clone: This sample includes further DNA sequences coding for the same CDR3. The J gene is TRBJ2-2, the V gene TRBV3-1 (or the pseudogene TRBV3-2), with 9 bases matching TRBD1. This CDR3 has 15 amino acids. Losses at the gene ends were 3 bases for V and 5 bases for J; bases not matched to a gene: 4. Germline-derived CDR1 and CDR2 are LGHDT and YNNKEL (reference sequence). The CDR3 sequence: CASSQDRGSTGELFF. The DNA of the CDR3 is TGTGCCAGCAGCCAGGACAGGGGAAGTACCGGGGAGCTGTTTTTT.

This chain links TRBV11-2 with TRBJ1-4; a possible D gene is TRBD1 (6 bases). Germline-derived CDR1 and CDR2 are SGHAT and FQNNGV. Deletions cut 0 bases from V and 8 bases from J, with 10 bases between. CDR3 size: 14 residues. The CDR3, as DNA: TGTGCCAGCAGCTTAGACAGGGGCTCGGAAAAACTGTTTTTT. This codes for CASSLDRGSEKLFF.

CDR3 sequence reads: CASNPSLNYGYTF. The CDR3 coding sequence is TGTGCCAGCAACCCTTCCCTAAACTATGGCTACACCTTC. J is TRBJ1-2 and V is TRBV7-9, with D unresolved. V was trimmed by 7 bases and J by 2 bases, leaving 11 bases between them. Germline CDR1 is SEHNR and CDR2 is FQNEAQ (reference sequence). The CDR3 length is 13 residues.

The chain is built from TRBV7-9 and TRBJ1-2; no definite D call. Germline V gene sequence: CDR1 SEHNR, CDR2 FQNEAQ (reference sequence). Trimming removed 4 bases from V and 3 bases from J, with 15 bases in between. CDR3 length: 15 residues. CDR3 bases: TGTGCCAGCAGCTCTTGGGATCCGAGGGACTATGGCTACACCTTC. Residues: CASSSWDPRDYGYTF.

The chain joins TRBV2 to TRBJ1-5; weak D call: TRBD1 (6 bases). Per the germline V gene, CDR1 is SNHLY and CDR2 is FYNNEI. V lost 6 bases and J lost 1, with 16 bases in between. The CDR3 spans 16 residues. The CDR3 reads CASRTQGTLSNQPQHF. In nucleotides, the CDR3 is TGTGCCAGCAGGACACAGGGTACCTTAAGCAATCAGCCCCAGCATTTT.

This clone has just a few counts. CDR3 coding DNA: TGTGCCAGTAGTACAGACAGGGGCTCCTACGAGCAGTACTTC. Translating gives CASSTDRGSYEQYF. The J gene is TRBJ2-7, the V gene TRBV19, with 8 bases lining up with TRBD1. The CDR3 sequence is 14 residues long. Germline CDR1 and CDR2: LNHDA and SQIVND (reference sequence). The J segment lost 0 bases and the V segment lost 4 bases, leaving 2 bases of the junction unmatched.

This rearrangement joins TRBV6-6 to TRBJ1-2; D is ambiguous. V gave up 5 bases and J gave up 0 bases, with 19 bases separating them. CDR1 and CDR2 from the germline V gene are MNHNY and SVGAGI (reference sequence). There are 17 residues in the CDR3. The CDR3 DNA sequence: TGTGCCAGCAGTCGGATGGCGCAGGCAAAGACTAACTATGGCTACACCTTC. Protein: CASSRMAQAKTNYGYTF.

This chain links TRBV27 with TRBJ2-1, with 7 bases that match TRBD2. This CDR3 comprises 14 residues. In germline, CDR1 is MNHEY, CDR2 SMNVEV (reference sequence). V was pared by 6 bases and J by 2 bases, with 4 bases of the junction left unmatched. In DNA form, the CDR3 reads TGTGCCAGCAGGGCGGGAGATGCCTACAATGAGCAGTTCTTC. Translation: CASRAGDAYNEQFF.

In DNA, the CDR3 is TGTGCCAGCAAATGGACTCCGAACACCGGGGAGCTGTTTTTT. Protein sequence: CASKWTPNTGELFF. The chain recombines TRBV6-5 with TRBJ2-2, with D possibly matching TRBD2 (5 bases). The germline V gene has CDR1 MNHEY and CDR2 SVGAGI. This CDR3 comprises 14 residues. V was trimmed by 7 bases and J by 0 bases, leaving 9 bases between them.

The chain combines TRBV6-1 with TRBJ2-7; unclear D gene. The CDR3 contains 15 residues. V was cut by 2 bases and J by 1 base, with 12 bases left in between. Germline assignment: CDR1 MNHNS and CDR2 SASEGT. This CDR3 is CASSELTSRSYEQYF. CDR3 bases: TGTGCCAGCAGTGAACTCACTTCAAGATCCTACGAGCAGTACTTC.

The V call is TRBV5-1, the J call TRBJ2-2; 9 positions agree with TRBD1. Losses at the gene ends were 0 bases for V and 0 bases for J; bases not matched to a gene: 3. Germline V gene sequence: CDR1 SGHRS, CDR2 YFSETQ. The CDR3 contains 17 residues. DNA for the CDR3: TGCGCCAGCAGCTTGGTTGGGACAGGGTCGAACACCGGGGAGCTGTTTTTT. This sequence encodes CASSLVGTGSNTGELFF.

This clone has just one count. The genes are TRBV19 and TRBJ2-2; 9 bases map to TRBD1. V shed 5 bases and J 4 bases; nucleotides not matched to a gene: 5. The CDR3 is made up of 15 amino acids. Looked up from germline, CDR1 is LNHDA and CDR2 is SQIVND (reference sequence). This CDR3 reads CASSGGQGGTGELFF. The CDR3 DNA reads TGTGCCAGTAGTGGGGGACAGGGCGGCACCGGGGAGCTGTTTTTT. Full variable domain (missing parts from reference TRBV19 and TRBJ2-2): DGGITQSPKYLFRKEGQNVTLSCEQNLNHDAMYWYRQDPGQGLRLIYYSQIVNDFQKGDIAEGYSVSREKKESFPLTVTSAQKNPTAFYLCASSGGQGGTGELFFGEGSRLTVL.

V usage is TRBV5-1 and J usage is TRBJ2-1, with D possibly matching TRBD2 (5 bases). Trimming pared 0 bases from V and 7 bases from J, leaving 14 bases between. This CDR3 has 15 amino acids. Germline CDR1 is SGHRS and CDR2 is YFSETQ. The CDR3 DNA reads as TGCGCCAGCAGCTTGGTCCCTAGCAGTGGGAATGAGCAGTTCTTC. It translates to CASSLVPSSGNEQFF.

In nucleotides, the CDR3 is TGTGCCAGCAGTTCCAGGACAGGGGGCAGGTACGAGCAGTACTTC. It specifies CASSSRTGGRYEQYF. This chain connects TRBV6-5 to TRBJ2-7, with 11 bases that match TRBD1. CDR1 and CDR2 from the germline V gene are MNHEY and SVGAGI. Trimming at V came to 4 bases and at J to 4 bases, leaving 6 bases not matched to a gene. The CDR3 runs to 15 residues.

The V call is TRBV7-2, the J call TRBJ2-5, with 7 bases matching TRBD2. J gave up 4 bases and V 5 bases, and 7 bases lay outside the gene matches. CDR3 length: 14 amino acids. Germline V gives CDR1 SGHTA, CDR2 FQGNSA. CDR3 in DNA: TGTGCCAGCAGCCAGAATGGGAGGGGAGAGACCCAGTACTTC. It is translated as CASSQNGRGETQYF.

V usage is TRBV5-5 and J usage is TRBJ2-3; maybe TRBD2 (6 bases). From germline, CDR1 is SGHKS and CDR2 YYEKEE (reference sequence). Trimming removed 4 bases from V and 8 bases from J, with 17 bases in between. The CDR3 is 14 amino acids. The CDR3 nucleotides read TGTGCCAGCAGCCCGGTCAATCAGGGAGGTACGCAGTATTTT. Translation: CASSPVNQGGTQYF.

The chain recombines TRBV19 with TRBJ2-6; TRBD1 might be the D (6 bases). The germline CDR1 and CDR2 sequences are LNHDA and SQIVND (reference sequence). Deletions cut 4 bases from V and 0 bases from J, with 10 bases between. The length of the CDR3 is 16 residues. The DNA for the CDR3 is TGTGCCAGTAGTACCCAACAGGGCTCTGGGGCCAACGTCCTGACTTTC. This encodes CASSTQQGSGANVLTF.

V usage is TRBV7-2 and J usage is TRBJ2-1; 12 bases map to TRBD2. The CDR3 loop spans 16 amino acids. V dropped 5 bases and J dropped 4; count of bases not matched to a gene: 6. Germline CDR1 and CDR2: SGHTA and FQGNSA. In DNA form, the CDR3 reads TGTGCCAGCAGCCCGAGCGGACTAGCGGGGTACAATGAGCAGTTCTTC. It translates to CASSPSGLAGYNEQFF.

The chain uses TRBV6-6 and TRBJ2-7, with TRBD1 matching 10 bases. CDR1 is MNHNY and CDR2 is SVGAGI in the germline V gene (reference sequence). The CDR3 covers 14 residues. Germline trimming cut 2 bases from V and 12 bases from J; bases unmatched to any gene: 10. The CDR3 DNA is TGTGCCAGCAGTTACACTTCCGGGACAGGGGAGACGTACTTC. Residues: CASSYTSGTGETYF.